This T cell receptor delta chain was sequenced in a study of gamma-delta chains in newborns, infants, children. On the study more broadly: Microbial exposure reportedly drives polyclonal innate γδ T cell expansion after birth.

CDR1 GEAIGNYY and CDR2 EKD come from the germline V gene. The CDR3 covers 18 residues. The junction had 8 bases not matched to a gene; V was cut back by 0 bases and J by 5 bases. TCRdb re-called the reads through CATT. This table has some 6,100 delta-chain clones, around 2.5% appearing once. In its sample, this clone was seen a few times. The material sequenced was blood. This clonotype was obtained from a child who was a newborn, infant or young child, either healthy, febrile or measles-vaccinated (not recorded which). The chain is built from TRDV2 and TRDJ2; 13 bases are a match to TRDD3. The CDR3 DNA reads TGTGCCTGTGACACCACTGGGGGATACGCGAGGTTCACAGCACAACTCTTCTTT. The encoded protein is CACDTTGGYARFTAQLFF.